These T cell receptor beta chains were read from a single sample in a study of response to subunit inactivated influenza vaccine. TCRdb used MiXCR to reprocess the RT-PCR reads, holding one entry per CDR3 protein. The sample yields some 570,000 distinct CDR3 sequences, around 11% seen once. This sample was also put to use in a study of T cells expressing NK-cell markers.

The sequencing here drew on PBMCs from blood, taken on the day of vaccination. The receptors originated from a man between 50 and 59 years old who received an inactivated influenza vaccine. CDR3s include the opening cysteine and the closing phenylalanine or tryptophan. Each record gives: clone size, V gene, J gene, D gene, CDR3 protein, CDR3 DNA. D genes are given only for firm matches. Where a row states a size, it is once, few, many or the class of an expanded clone; other rows omit it.

clone_size: NA
v_call: TRBV24-1
j_call: TRBJ2-1
d_call: NA
cdr3_aa: CATSDLWRGNEQFF
cdr3_nt: TGTGCCACCAGTGATTTGTGGCGTGGGAATGAGCAGTTCTTC

clone_size: NA
v_call: TRBV5-6
j_call: TRBJ1-1
d_call: NA
cdr3_aa: CASSLAAGGTEAFF
cdr3_nt: TGTGCCAGCAGCTTGGCGGCGGGGGGCACTGAAGCTTTCTTT

clone_size: NA
v_call: TRBV5-5
j_call: TRBJ2-7
d_call: TRBD2
cdr3_aa: CASSLSMGGSYEQYF
cdr3_nt: TGTGCCAGCAGCTTGAGTATGGGGGGGTCCTACGAGCAGTACTTC

clone_size: few
v_call: TRBV29-1
j_call: TRBJ1-2
d_call: NA
cdr3_aa: CSVSPGPRNYGYTF
cdr3_nt: TGCAGCGTTTCTCCGGGACCGAGAAACTATGGCTACACCTTC

clone_size: NA
v_call: TRBV10-2
j_call: TRBJ1-6
d_call: TRBD1
cdr3_aa: CASRTLQGRGSPLHF
cdr3_nt: TGCGCCAGCAGGACTCTACAGGGGAGGGGTTCACCCCTCCACTTT

clone_size: few
v_call: TRBV7-8
j_call: TRBJ1-1
d_call: TRBD1
cdr3_aa: CASRLGTGVNTEAFF
cdr3_nt: TGTGCCAGCAGACTAGGGACAGGGGTTAACACTGAAGCTTTCTTT

clone_size: NA
v_call: TRBV7-9
j_call: TRBJ2-3
d_call: NA
cdr3_aa: CASSPGEFLTDTQYF
cdr3_nt: TGTGCCAGCAGCCCAGGGGAGTTCCTCACAGATACGCAGTATTTT

clone_size: once
v_call: TRBV2
j_call: TRBJ2-1
d_call: TRBD2
cdr3_aa: CASSLSGLGSYNEQFF
cdr3_nt: TGTGCCAGCAGTCTTAGCGGGCTCGGCTCCTACAATGAGCAGTTCTTC

clone_size: many
v_call: TRBV15
j_call: TRBJ2-3
d_call: NA
cdr3_aa: CATSRDGYADTQYF
cdr3_nt: TGTGCCACCAGCAGAGACGGGTACGCAGATACGCAGTATTTT

clone_size: NA
v_call: TRBV5-6
j_call: TRBJ2-2
d_call: TRBD1
cdr3_aa: CASSSQLPGQGRAGELFF
cdr3_nt: TGTGCCAGCAGCTCCCAACTACCTGGACAGGGAAGGGCCGGGGAGCTGTTTTTT

clone_size: few
v_call: TRBV20-1
j_call: TRBJ2-7
d_call: NA
cdr3_aa: CSARDTLGRGDIYEQYF
cdr3_nt: TGCAGTGCTAGAGATACCCTGGGCAGGGGGGACATCTACGAGCAGTACTTC

clone_size: NA
v_call: TRBV5-6
j_call: TRBJ2-1
d_call: TRBD1
cdr3_aa: CASSLGGQGNNEQFF
cdr3_nt: TGTGCCAGCAGCTTGGGAGGACAGGGGAATAATGAGCAGTTCTTC

clone_size: NA
v_call: TRBV6-2/TRBV6-3
j_call: TRBJ1-2
d_call: TRBD1
cdr3_aa: CASSYDRGLGYTF
cdr3_nt: TGTGCCAGCAGTTACGACAGGGGGCTTGGCTACACCTTC

clone_size: few
v_call: TRBV5-1
j_call: TRBJ2-7
d_call: TRBD1
cdr3_aa: CASSQYPGTDITYEQYF
cdr3_nt: TGCGCCAGCAGCCAATATCCCGGGACAGATATTACCTACGAGCAGTACTTC

clone_size: few
v_call: TRBV16
j_call: TRBJ2-3
d_call: NA
cdr3_aa: CASSQSRSGTDTQYF
cdr3_nt: TGTGCCAGCAGCCAGTCTAGGAGTGGGACAGATACGCAGTATTTT

clone_size: few
v_call: TRBV3-1
j_call: TRBJ2-5
d_call: TRBD2
cdr3_aa: CASSLVTGGQETQYF
cdr3_nt: TGTGCCAGCAGCCTCGTAACCGGGGGGCAAGAGACCCAGTACTTC

clone_size: once
v_call: TRBV4-2
j_call: TRBJ2-7
d_call: NA
cdr3_aa: CASSQSVGAALEQYF
cdr3_nt: TGTGCCAGCAGCCAAAGTGTTGGGGCAGCTCTCGAGCAGTACTTC

clone_size: NA
v_call: TRBV27
j_call: TRBJ2-4
d_call: TRBD1
cdr3_aa: CASSPTPGQGDIQYF
cdr3_nt: TGTGCCAGCAGTCCAACCCCCGGGCAGGGGGACATTCAGTACTTC

clone_size: few
v_call: TRBV5-6
j_call: TRBJ2-3
d_call: NA
cdr3_aa: CASTSLGMAETDTQYF
cdr3_nt: TGTGCCAGCACCTCATTAGGGATGGCGGAAACAGATACGCAGTATTTT

clone_size: many
v_call: TRBV18
j_call: TRBJ2-7
d_call: NA
cdr3_aa: CASSPSSSYEQYF
cdr3_nt: TGTGCCAGCTCACCTTCAAGTTCCTACGAGCAGTACTTC

clone_size: NA
v_call: TRBV12-3/TRBV12-4
j_call: TRBJ1-1
d_call: TRBD1
cdr3_aa: CASSLTGDGTEAFF
cdr3_nt: TGTGCCAGCAGCCTGACAGGGGATGGCACTGAAGCTTTCTTT

clone_size: many
v_call: TRBV28
j_call: TRBJ2-3
d_call: NA
cdr3_aa: CASSLRDRTDTQYF
cdr3_nt: TGTGCCAGCAGTTTAAGGGATCGCACAGATACGCAGTATTTT

clone_size: NA
v_call: TRBV4-3
j_call: TRBJ2-7
d_call: NA
cdr3_aa: CASSQESHIYEQYF
cdr3_nt: TGCGCCAGCAGCCAAGAGAGCCATATCTACGAGCAGTACTTC

clone_size: NA
v_call: TRBV29-1
j_call: TRBJ2-3
d_call: TRBD2
cdr3_aa: CSVQRGTSGRRNTQYF
cdr3_nt: TGCAGCGTCCAACGGGGGACTAGCGGGAGGAGGAATACGCAGTATTTT

clone_size: few
v_call: TRBV20-1
j_call: TRBJ1-2
d_call: NA
cdr3_aa: CSGTGANYGYTF
cdr3_nt: TGCAGTGGGACGGGGGCGAACTATGGCTACACCTTC

clone_size: NA
v_call: TRBV20-1
j_call: TRBJ2-7
d_call: NA
cdr3_aa: CSARQGRDYEQYF
cdr3_nt: TGCAGTGCTCGTCAGGGACGGGACTACGAGCAGTACTTC

clone_size: few
v_call: TRBV7-9
j_call: TRBJ2-5
d_call: NA
cdr3_aa: CASSLSGTLPRTQYF
cdr3_nt: TGTGCCAGCAGCCTATCCGGGACTTTACCTAGGACCCAGTACTTC

clone_size: many
v_call: TRBV12-3/TRBV12-4
j_call: TRBJ2-7
d_call: NA
cdr3_aa: CASSPDSREQYF
cdr3_nt: TGTGCCAGCAGTCCGGACAGCCGCGAGCAGTACTTC

clone_size: NA
v_call: TRBV7-6
j_call: TRBJ2-5
d_call: TRBD2
cdr3_aa: CAGREWLAGSETQYF
cdr3_nt: TGTGCCGGACGGGAGTGGCTAGCGGGTAGCGAGACCCAGTACTTC

clone_size: few
v_call: TRBV11-3
j_call: TRBJ2-2
d_call: TRBD1
cdr3_aa: CASSADRGLTGELFF
cdr3_nt: TGTGCCAGCAGCGCAGACAGGGGGCTCACCGGGGAGCTGTTTTTT

clone_size: many
v_call: TRBV12-3/TRBV12-4
j_call: TRBJ2-2
d_call: TRBD1
cdr3_aa: CASTGDNTGELFF
cdr3_nt: TGTGCAAGCACAGGGGATAACACCGGGGAGCTGTTTTTT

clone_size: few
v_call: TRBV28
j_call: TRBJ1-2
d_call: NA
cdr3_aa: CASRETGLGYTF
cdr3_nt: TGTGCCAGCAGGGAAACAGGGTTGGGCTACACCTTC

clone_size: NA
v_call: TRBV12-3/TRBV12-4
j_call: TRBJ2-3
d_call: NA
cdr3_aa: CASSQGTKSTDTQYF
cdr3_nt: TGTGCCAGCAGTCAAGGGACAAAAAGCACAGATACGCAGTATTTT

clone_size: NA
v_call: TRBV20-1
j_call: TRBJ2-1
d_call: TRBD1
cdr3_aa: CSARVFLGQGRNEQFF
cdr3_nt: TGCAGTGCTAGAGTCTTCCTCGGACAGGGTCGGAATGAGCAGTTCTTC

clone_size: few
v_call: TRBV7-8
j_call: TRBJ2-1
d_call: TRBD2
cdr3_aa: CASRKTGTSGTGSYNEQFF
cdr3_nt: TGTGCCAGTAGGAAAACCGGGACTAGCGGGACCGGCTCCTACAATGAGCAGTTCTTC

clone_size: few
v_call: TRBV10-3
j_call: TRBJ1-2
d_call: NA
cdr3_aa: CAISDFSFLPGDRSNYGYTF
cdr3_nt: TGTGCCATCAGTGATTTCTCTTTCCTTCCCGGTGACCGGAGCAACTATGGCTACACCTTC

clone_size: NA
v_call: TRBV19
j_call: TRBJ1-2
d_call: NA
cdr3_aa: CASSIVGYGYTF
cdr3_nt: TGTGCCAGTAGTATAGTGGGATATGGCTACACCTTC

clone_size: NA
v_call: TRBV6-1
j_call: TRBJ1-4
d_call: TRBD1
cdr3_aa: CATNPGQDNEKLFF
cdr3_nt: TGTGCCACCAACCCCGGACAGGATAATGAAAAACTGTTTTTT

clone_size: NA
v_call: TRBV7-8
j_call: TRBJ1-2
d_call: NA
cdr3_aa: CASSFSRGSLDGYTF
cdr3_nt: TGTGCCAGCAGCTTTTCTCGTGGGTCTCTGGATGGCTACACCTTC

clone_size: many
v_call: TRBV7-2
j_call: TRBJ1-1
d_call: NA
cdr3_aa: CASSMTFWRVNTEAFF
cdr3_nt: TGTGCCAGCAGCATGACGTTTTGGAGGGTAAACACTGAAGCTTTCTTT

clone_size: NA
v_call: TRBV20-1
j_call: TRBJ2-3
d_call: NA
cdr3_aa: CSARARPSTDTQYF
cdr3_nt: TGCAGTGCTAGAGCCAGACCTAGCACAGATACGCAGTATTTT

clone_size: NA
v_call: TRBV18
j_call: TRBJ2-2
d_call: TRBD1
cdr3_aa: CASSPLAGQGAAGELFF
cdr3_nt: TGTGCCAGCTCACCACTCGCCGGACAGGGGGCGGCCGGGGAGCTGTTTTTT

clone_size: NA
v_call: TRBV9
j_call: TRBJ1-6
d_call: NA
cdr3_aa: CTSSATDGGNSPLHF
cdr3_nt: TGTACCAGCAGTGCTACCGACGGGGGGAATTCACCCCTCCACTTT

clone_size: few
v_call: TRBV6-2/TRBV6-3
j_call: TRBJ2-1
d_call: TRBD2
cdr3_aa: CASSYSPGTSFIYEQFF
cdr3_nt: TGTGCCAGCAGTTACAGCCCCGGGACTAGCTTCATCTATGAGCAGTTCTTC

clone_size: few
v_call: TRBV15
j_call: TRBJ1-1
d_call: NA
cdr3_aa: CATRTGTTEAFF
cdr3_nt: TGTGCCACCAGAACCGGGACCACTGAAGCTTTCTTT

clone_size: NA
v_call: TRBV11-2
j_call: TRBJ2-1
d_call: NA
cdr3_aa: CASSPRQRGNEQFF
cdr3_nt: TGTGCCAGCAGCCCCCGCCAGAGGGGCAATGAGCAGTTCTTC

clone_size: NA
v_call: TRBV12-3/TRBV12-4
j_call: TRBJ2-3
d_call: NA
cdr3_aa: CASSLWGNTDTQYF
cdr3_nt: TGTGCCAGCAGTTTATGGGGAAACACAGATACGCAGTATTTT

clone_size: NA
v_call: TRBV4-2
j_call: TRBJ2-7
d_call: TRBD1
cdr3_aa: CASSYLAGTGGREQYF
cdr3_nt: TGTGCCAGCAGCTATCTGGCTGGGACAGGGGGTCGGGAGCAGTACTTC

clone_size: NA
v_call: TRBV29-1
j_call: TRBJ1-2
d_call: TRBD1
cdr3_aa: CSVALDRGRSYGYTF
cdr3_nt: TGCAGCGTAGCCCTGGACAGGGGGCGCTCCTATGGCTACACCTTC

clone_size: NA
v_call: TRBV11-2
j_call: TRBJ2-7
d_call: TRBD1
cdr3_aa: CASSLGRTGLYEQYF
cdr3_nt: TGTGCCAGCAGCTTAGGCCGGACAGGGCTCTACGAGCAGTACTTC

clone_size: NA
v_call: TRBV21-1
j_call: TRBJ2-7
d_call: NA
cdr3_aa: CASSKAASGTSYEQYF
cdr3_nt: TGTGCCAGCAGCAAAGCTGCTAGCGGGACCTCCTACGAGCAGTACTTC

clone_size: NA
v_call: TRBV4-3
j_call: TRBJ2-3
d_call: NA
cdr3_aa: CASSATVYPLTDTQYF
cdr3_nt: TGCGCCAGCAGCGCCACGGTCTACCCCCTCACAGATACGCAGTATTTT

clone_size: many
v_call: TRBV20-1
j_call: TRBJ2-1
d_call: NA
cdr3_aa: CSAPTLHGRVSYNEQFF
cdr3_nt: TGCAGTGCTCCGACGCTCCACGGACGGGTTTCCTACAATGAGCAGTTCTTC